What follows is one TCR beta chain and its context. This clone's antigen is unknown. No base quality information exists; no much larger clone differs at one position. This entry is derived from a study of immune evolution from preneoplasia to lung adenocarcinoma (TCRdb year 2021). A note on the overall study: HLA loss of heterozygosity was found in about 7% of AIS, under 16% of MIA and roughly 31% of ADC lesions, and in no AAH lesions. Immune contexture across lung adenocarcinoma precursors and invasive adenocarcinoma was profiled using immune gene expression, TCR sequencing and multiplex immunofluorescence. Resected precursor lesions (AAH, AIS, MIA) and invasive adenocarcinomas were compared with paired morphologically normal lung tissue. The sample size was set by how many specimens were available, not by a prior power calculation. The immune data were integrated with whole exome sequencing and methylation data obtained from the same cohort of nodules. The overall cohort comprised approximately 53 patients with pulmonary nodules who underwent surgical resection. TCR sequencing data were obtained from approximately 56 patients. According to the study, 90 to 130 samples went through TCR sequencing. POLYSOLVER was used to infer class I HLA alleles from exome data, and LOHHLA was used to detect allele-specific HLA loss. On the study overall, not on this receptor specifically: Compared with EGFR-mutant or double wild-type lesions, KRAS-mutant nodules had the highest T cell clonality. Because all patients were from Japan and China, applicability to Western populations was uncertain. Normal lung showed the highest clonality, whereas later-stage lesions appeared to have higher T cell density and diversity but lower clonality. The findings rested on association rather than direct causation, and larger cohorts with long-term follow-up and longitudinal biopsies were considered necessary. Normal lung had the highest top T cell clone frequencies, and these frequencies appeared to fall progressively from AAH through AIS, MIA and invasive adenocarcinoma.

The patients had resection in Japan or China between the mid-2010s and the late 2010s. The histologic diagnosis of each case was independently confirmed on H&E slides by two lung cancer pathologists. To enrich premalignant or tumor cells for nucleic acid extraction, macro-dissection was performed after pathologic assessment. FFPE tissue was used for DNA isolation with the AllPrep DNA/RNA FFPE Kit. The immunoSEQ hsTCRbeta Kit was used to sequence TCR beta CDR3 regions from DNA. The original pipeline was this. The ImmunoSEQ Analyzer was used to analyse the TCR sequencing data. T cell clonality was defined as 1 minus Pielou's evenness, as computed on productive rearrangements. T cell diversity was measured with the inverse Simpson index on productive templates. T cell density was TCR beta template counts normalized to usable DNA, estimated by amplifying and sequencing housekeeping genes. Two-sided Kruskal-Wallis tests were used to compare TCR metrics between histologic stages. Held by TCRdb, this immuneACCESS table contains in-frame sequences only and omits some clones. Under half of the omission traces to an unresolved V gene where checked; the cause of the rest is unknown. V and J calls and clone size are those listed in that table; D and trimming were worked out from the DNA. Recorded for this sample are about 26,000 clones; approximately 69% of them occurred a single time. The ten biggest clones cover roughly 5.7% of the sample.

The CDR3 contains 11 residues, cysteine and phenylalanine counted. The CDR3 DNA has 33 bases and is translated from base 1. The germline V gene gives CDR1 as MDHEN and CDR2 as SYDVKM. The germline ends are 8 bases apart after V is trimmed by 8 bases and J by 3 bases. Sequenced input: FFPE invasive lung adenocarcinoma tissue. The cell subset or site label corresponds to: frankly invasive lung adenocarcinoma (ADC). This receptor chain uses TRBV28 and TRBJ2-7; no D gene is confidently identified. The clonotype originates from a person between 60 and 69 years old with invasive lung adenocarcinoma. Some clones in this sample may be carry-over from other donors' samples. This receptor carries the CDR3 CASLGHYEQYF. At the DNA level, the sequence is TGTGCCAGCCTCGGGCACTACGAGCAGTACTTC. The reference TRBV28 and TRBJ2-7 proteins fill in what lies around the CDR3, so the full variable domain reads DVKVTQSSRYLVKRTGEKVFLECVQDMDHENMFWYRQDPGLGLRLIYFSYDVKMKEKGDIPEGYSVSREKKERFSLILESASTNQTSMYLCASLGHYEQYFGPGTRLTVT.